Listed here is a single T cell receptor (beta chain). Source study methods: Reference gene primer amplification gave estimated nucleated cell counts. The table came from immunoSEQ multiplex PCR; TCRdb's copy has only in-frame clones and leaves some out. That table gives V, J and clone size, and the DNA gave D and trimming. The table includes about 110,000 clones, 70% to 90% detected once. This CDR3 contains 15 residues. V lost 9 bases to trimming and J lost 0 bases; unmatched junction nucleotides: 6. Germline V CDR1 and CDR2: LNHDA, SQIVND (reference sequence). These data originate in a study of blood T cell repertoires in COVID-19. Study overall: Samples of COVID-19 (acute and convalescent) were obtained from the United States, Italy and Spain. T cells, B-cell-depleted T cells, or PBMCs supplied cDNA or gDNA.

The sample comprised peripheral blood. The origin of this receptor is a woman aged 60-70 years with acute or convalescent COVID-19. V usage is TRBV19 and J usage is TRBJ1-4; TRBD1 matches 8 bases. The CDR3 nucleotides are TGTGCCAGCGGGGACAGGATTACAACTAATGAAAAACTGTTTTTT. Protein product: CASGDRITTNEKLFF.